The 6 T cell receptor beta chains below all came from one sample that was sequenced in a study of blood T cell repertoires in COVID-19. This table comes from immunoSEQ multiplex PCR, and its TCRdb copy is limited to in-frame clones, with some not included. Among about 90,000 clones listed, 60% to 80% were seen once. Sequenced sample: peripheral blood. The receptors come from a woman over 75 with acute or convalescent COVID-19.

The chain recombines TRBV25-1 with TRBJ2-3, with 10 bases fitting TRBD1. This CDR3 spans 15 amino acids. In germline, CDR1 is MGHDK, CDR2 SYGVNS. J was trimmed by 6 bases and V by 3 bases; bases with no gene match: 6. CDR3 region: CASSEPGTGVDTQYF. CDR3 DNA sequence: TGTGCCAGCAGTGAGCCCGGGACAGGGGTTGATACGCAGTATTTT.

CDR3 sequence reads: CASSEWGTPYGYTF. The CDR3, as DNA: TGTGCCAGCAGTGAATGGGGGACACCCTATGGCTACACCTTC. V is TRBV6-1 and J is TRBJ1-2; D perhaps matches TRBD1 (6 bases). CDR3 length: 14 amino acids. Trimming removed 2 bases from V and 4 bases from J, with 11 bases in between. Germline CDR1 is MNHNS and CDR2 is SASEGT.

This clone turned up a few times. V and J are TRBV12-5 and TRBJ2-5; D remains ambiguous. This CDR3 has 13 amino acids. The V end was cut by 4 bases, the J end by 2 bases, with 8 bases between. Germline CDR1 reads LGHNT; CDR2 reads FRNRAP. This chain's CDR3 is CASGSELQETQYF. The CDR3 region has the DNA TGTGCTAGTGGTTCCGAACTTCAAGAGACCCAGTACTTC.

The chain recombines TRBV27 with TRBJ2-7; 7 nucleotides line up with TRBD2. Trimming cost V 6 bases and J 6 bases; bases outside gene matches: 14. CDR1 and CDR2 (germline): MNHEY, SMNVEV (reference sequence). The CDR3 has 15 residues. This chain's CDR3 is CASSQMGGPGGEQYF. CDR3 DNA sequence: TGTGCCAGCAGCCAGATGGGGGGACCGGGGGGCGAGCAGTACTTC.

This clone was picked up one time. V and J are TRBV3-1 (or the pseudogene TRBV3-2) and TRBJ1-6; no definite D call. Per the germline V gene, CDR1 is LGHDT and CDR2 is YNNKEL (reference sequence). V gave up 4 bases and J gave up 14 bases, with 12 bases separating them. This CDR3 is built from 12 residues. The CDR3 loop reads CASSPPGSSLHF. CDR3 DNA: TGTGCCAGCAGCCCGCCGGGAAGTTCCCTCCACTTT.

This clone was counted a few times. Additional DNA sequences in this sample encode the identical CDR3. This chain connects TRBV9 to TRBJ2-2, with 9 bases lining up with TRBD2. This CDR3 is built from 17 residues. CDR1 is SGDLS, CDR2 YYNGEE, per germline. Trimming cost V 10 bases and J 6 bases; bases outside gene matches: 19. CDR3: CARRVEAGGPSSGELFF. DNA for the CDR3: TGTGCCCGCCGCGTAGAGGCGGGGGGGCCGTCATCCGGGGAGCTGTTTTTT.